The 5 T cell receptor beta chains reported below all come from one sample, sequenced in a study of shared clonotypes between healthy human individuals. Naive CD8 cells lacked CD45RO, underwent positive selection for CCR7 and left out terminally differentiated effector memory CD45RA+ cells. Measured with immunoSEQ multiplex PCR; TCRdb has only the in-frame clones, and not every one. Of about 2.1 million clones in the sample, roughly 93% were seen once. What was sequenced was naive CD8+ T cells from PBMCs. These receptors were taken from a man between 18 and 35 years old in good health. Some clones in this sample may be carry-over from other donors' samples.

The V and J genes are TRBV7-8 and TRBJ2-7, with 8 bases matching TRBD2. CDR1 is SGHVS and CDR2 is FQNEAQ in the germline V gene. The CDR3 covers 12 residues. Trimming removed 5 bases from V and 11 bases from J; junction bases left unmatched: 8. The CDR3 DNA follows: TGTGCCAGCAGCCCACAGCGGGAGTTCGAGTACTTC. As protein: CASSPQREFEYF. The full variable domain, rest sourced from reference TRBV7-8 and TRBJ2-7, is GAGVSQSPRYKVAKRGQDVALRCDPISGHVSLFWYQQALGQGPEFLTYFQNEAQLDKSGLPSDRFFAERPEGSVSTLKIQRTQQEDSAVYLCASSPQREFEYFGPGTRLTVT.

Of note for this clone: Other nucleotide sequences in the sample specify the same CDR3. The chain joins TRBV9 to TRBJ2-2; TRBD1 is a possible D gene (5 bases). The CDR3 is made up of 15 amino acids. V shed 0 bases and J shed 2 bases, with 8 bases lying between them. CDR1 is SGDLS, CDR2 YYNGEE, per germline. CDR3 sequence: CASSVVQGNTGELFF. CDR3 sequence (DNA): TGTGCCAGCAGCGTAGTGCAGGGAAACACCGGGGAGCTGTTTTTT.

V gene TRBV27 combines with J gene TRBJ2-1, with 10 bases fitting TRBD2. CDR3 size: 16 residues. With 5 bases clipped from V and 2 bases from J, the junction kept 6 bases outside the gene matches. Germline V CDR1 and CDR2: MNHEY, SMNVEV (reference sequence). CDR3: CASSKIGLAAYNEQFF. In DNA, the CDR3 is TGTGCCAGCAGTAAAATCGGACTAGCGGCCTACAATGAGCAGTTCTTC.

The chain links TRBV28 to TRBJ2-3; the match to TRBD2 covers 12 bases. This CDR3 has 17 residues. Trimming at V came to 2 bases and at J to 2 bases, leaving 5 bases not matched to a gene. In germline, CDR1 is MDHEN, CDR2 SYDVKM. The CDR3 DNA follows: TGTGCCAGCAGTTTAGTACTAGCGGGAGGTATCACAGATACGCAGTATTTT. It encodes CASSLVLAGGITDTQYF. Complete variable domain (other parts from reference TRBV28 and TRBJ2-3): DVKVTQSSRYLVKRTGEKVFLECVQDMDHENMFWYRQDPGLGLRLIYFSYDVKMKEKGDIPEGYSVSREKKERFSLILESASTNQTSMYLCASSLVLAGGITDTQYFGPGTRLTVL.

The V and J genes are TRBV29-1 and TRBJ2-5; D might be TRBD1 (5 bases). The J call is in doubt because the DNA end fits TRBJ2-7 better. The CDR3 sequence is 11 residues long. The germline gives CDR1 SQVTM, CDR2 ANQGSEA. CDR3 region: CSVVRQSEQYF. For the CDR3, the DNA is TGCAGCGTTGTACGACAGTCCGAGCAGTACTTC.